This entry concerns a single T cell receptor beta chain. The antigen is undetermined. Using immunoSEQ multiplex PCR, the repertoire was profiled, and TCRdb retains in-frame clones only, with some absent. The profile covers 130,000 or so clones, with roughly 89% appearing a single time and over 1% taken by the ten largest. The validation cohort, a group of 100 to 150 subjects, included the donors and was separate from the roughly 670-subject first cohort. The sample comes from a study of cytomegalovirus exposure and HLA in healthy donors. Whole-study results and caveats: Three chains tied to CMV proved CMV antigen-specific in vitro.

This CDR3 spans 18 amino acids. Germline V lookup: CDR1 SGHRS, CDR2 YFSETQ. V dropped 0 bases and J dropped 0; count of bases not matched to a gene: 6. Sequencing was carried out using PBMCs. This clonotype originated in a young woman in good health and CMV-seronegative. The rearrangement uses TRBV5-1 and TRBJ2-6; 7 nucleotides align to TRBD1. DNA of the CDR3: TGCGCCAGCAGCTTGGACAGGGGTAGGGTCTCTGGGGCCAACGTCCTGACTTTC. Protein product: CASSLDRGRVSGANVLTF.